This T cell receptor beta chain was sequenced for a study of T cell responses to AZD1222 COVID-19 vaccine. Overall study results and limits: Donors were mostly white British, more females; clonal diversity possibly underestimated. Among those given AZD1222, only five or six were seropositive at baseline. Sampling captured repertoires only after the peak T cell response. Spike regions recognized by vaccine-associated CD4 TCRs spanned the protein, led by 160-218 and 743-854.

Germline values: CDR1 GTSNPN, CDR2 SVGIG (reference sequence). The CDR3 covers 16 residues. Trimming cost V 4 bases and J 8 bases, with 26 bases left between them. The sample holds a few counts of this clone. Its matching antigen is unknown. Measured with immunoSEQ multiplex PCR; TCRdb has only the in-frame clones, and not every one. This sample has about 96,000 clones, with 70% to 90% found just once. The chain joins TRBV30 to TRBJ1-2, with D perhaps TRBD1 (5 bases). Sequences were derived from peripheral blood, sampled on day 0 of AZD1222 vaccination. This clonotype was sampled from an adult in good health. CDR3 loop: CAWTRPPEGRFRGYTF. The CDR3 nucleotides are TGTGCCTGGACCCGTCCTCCGGAGGGGAGGTTCCGGGGCTACACCTTC.